This TCR beta chain is drawn from a study of CD8+ T cells in alopecia areata. The V and J ends lost 3 bases and 4 bases respectively, with 9 bases between them. The V gene's germline CDR1 is LNHNV and CDR2 YYDKDF (reference sequence). The CDR3 is made up of 14 amino acids. The treatment: oral pan-JAK inhibitor, 5-10 mg twice daily. As part of sample collection, lesional scalp punch biopsies and peripheral blood were taken from alopecia areata patients. Regarding the study as a whole: Many expanded lesional clones persisted during tofacitinib (in both scalp and blood).

Concerning this clone itself: As yet, its antigen is unknown.

Following extraction, RNA underwent reverse transcription to cDNA, which served as the sequencing template. TCRdb keeps only in-frame clones here, not all; method: immunoSEQ multiplex PCR. Here the sample spans roughly 200,000 clones, about 60% being singletons. This chain joins TRBV15 and TRBJ1-4; no definite D call. This TCR came from a human donor with alopecia areata. Sequenced material: CD8+ T cells sorted from blood, taken at week 24, from a patient treated with tofacitinib. The CDR3 nucleotides are TGTGCCACCAGCAGCCGGGCCGTTAATGAAAAACTGTTTTTT. Amino acids: CATSSRAVNEKLFF.